A selection of T cell receptor beta chains follows, all from one sample in a study of cytomegalovirus exposure and HLA in healthy donors. Method: immunoSEQ multiplex PCR; TCRdb's copy keeps in-frame clones and lacks some. The sample totals approximately 130,000 clones; its top ten clones hold roughly 2%. What was sequenced was PBMCs. Every receptor here comes from a woman aged 55-70 years in good health and CMV-seronegative. Each CDR3 is given with its conserved first and last residue. D genes are given only for firm matches.

J gene: TRBJ1-1; CDR3 length: 15; D gene: TRBD1; V gene: TRBV11-2; CDR3 protein: CASSDAWQGDTEAFF; CDR3 DNA: TGTGCCAGCAGCGATGCCTGGCAGGGGGACACTGAAGCTTTCTTT
J gene: TRBJ2-1; CDR3 length: 12; D gene: NA; V gene: TRBV6-6; CDR3 protein: CASTHAATGQFF; CDR3 DNA: TGTGCCAGCACCCACGCCGCTACGGGGCAGTTCTTC
J gene: TRBJ1-2; CDR3 length: 15; D gene: NA; V gene: TRBV13; CDR3 protein: CASSLGLGQLYGYTF; CDR3 DNA: TGTGCCAGCAGCTTAGGCCTTGGGCAGCTCTATGGCTACACCTTC
J gene: TRBJ1-2; CDR3 length: 17; D gene: TRBD1; V gene: TRBV9; CDR3 protein: CASSNPGTALPVYGYTF; CDR3 DNA: TGTGCCAGCAGCAATCCCGGGACAGCTTTACCCGTCTATGGCTACACCTTC
J gene: TRBJ1-2; CDR3 length: 16; D gene: TRBD1; V gene: TRBV7-2; CDR3 protein: CASSFPGQAATYGYTF; CDR3 DNA: TGTGCCAGCAGCTTCCCGGGACAGGCTGCAACCTATGGCTACACCTTC
J gene: TRBJ2-1; CDR3 length: 13; D gene: NA; V gene: TRBV5-1; CDR3 protein: CASSRIKLDEQFF; CDR3 DNA: TGCGCCAGCAGCCGAATAAAGCTCGATGAGCAGTTCTTC
J gene: TRBJ2-5; CDR3 length: 16; D gene: TRBD2; V gene: TRBV19; CDR3 protein: CASSRLAGGLGETQYF; CDR3 DNA: TGTGCCAGTAGTCGACTAGCGGGAGGGCTCGGAGAGACCCAGTACTTC
J gene: TRBJ2-7; CDR3 length: 14; D gene: TRBD1; V gene: TRBV2; CDR3 protein: CASTRTGGAYEQYF; CDR3 DNA: TGTGCCAGCACCCGGACAGGGGGGGCCTACGAGCAGTACTTC
J gene: TRBJ1-1; CDR3 length: 16; D gene: TRBD1; V gene: TRBV27; CDR3 protein: CASSSGTGLRNTEAFF; CDR3 DNA: TGTGCCAGCAGTTCCGGGACAGGGTTACGGAACACTGAAGCTTTCTTT
J gene: TRBJ1-6; CDR3 length: 13; D gene: NA; V gene: TRBV30; CDR3 protein: CAWNQGGYSPLHF; CDR3 DNA: TGTGCCTGGAACCAGGGAGGGTATTCACCCCTCCACTTT
J gene: TRBJ2-7; CDR3 length: 17; D gene: TRBD2; V gene: TRBV23-1; CDR3 protein: CASMGTSGSESSYEQYF; CDR3 DNA: TGCGCCAGCATGGGGACTAGCGGAAGCGAGAGCTCCTACGAGCAGTACTTC
J gene: TRBJ1-5; CDR3 length: 16; D gene: NA; V gene: TRBV7-2; CDR3 protein: CASSSNPGGINQPQHF; CDR3 DNA: TGTGCCAGCAGCTCAAACCCGGGAGGCATCAATCAGCCCCAGCATTTT
J gene: TRBJ1-4; CDR3 length: 15; D gene: TRBD1; V gene: TRBV5-1; CDR3 protein: CASSLGTGGDEKLFF; CDR3 DNA: TGCGCCAGCAGCTTGGGGACAGGGGGCGATGAAAAACTGTTTTTT
J gene: TRBJ2-7; CDR3 length: 16; D gene: NA; V gene: TRBV27; CDR3 protein: CAIARDTLTGLREQYF; CDR3 DNA: TGTGCCATCGCCCGGGACACCCTGACAGGCCTCAGGGAGCAGTACTTC
J gene: TRBJ2-7; CDR3 length: 15; D gene: TRBD1; V gene: TRBV15; CDR3 protein: CATSQSVQGYDEQYF; CDR3 DNA: TGTGCCACCAGTCAGTCGGTACAGGGGTACGACGAGCAGTACTTC
J gene: TRBJ2-3; CDR3 length: 16; D gene: TRBD1; V gene: TRBV19; CDR3 protein: CASSLQGQGAGDTQYF; CDR3 DNA: TGTGCCAGTAGTCTCCAGGGACAGGGGGCGGGGGATACGCAGTATTTT
J gene: TRBJ2-3; CDR3 length: 15; D gene: NA; V gene: TRBV7-9; CDR3 protein: CASSGGGHSTDTQYF; CDR3 DNA: TGTGCCAGCAGCGGCGGGGGCCATAGCACAGATACGCAGTATTTT
J gene: TRBJ1-1; CDR3 length: 14; D gene: NA; V gene: TRBV5-1; CDR3 protein: CASSSQGSNTEAFF; CDR3 DNA: TGCGCCAGCAGCTCCCAAGGGAGCAACACTGAAGCTTTCTTT
J gene: TRBJ2-1; CDR3 length: 15; D gene: TRBD1; V gene: TRBV5-1; CDR3 protein: CASSTSGQEHNEQFF; CDR3 DNA: TGCGCCAGCAGCACATCGGGACAGGAGCACAATGAGCAGTTCTTC
J gene: TRBJ1-5; CDR3 length: 15; D gene: NA; V gene: TRBV28; CDR3 protein: CASSSGTIGNQPQHF; CDR3 DNA: TGTGCCAGCAGTTCCGGGACAATTGGCAACCAGCCCCAGCATTTT
J gene: TRBJ1-3; CDR3 length: 14; D gene: TRBD1; V gene: TRBV28; CDR3 protein: CASTYRGRGNTIYF; CDR3 DNA: TGTGCCAGCACTTACAGGGGGCGTGGAAACACCATATATTTT
J gene: TRBJ2-1; CDR3 length: 11; D gene: NA; V gene: TRBV6-5; CDR3 protein: CASSYLTGQFF; CDR3 DNA: TGTGCCAGCAGTTACCTGACAGGGCAGTTCTTC
J gene: TRBJ1-5; CDR3 length: 13; D gene: TRBD1; V gene: TRBV5-8; CDR3 protein: CASSLQGDQPQHF; CDR3 DNA: TGTGCCAGCAGCTTACAGGGGGATCAGCCCCAGCATTTT
J gene: TRBJ1-1; CDR3 length: 14; D gene: TRBD1; V gene: TRBV13; CDR3 protein: CASSTTPGGTEAFF; CDR3 DNA: TGTGCCAGCAGCACCACCCCAGGGGGCACTGAAGCTTTCTTT
J gene: TRBJ2-7; CDR3 length: 15; D gene: NA; V gene: TRBV28; CDR3 protein: CASSLWDREYYEQYF; CDR3 DNA: TGTGCCAGCAGTTTATGGGACAGAGAGTACTACGAGCAGTACTTC
J gene: TRBJ2-3; CDR3 length: 18; D gene: NA; V gene: TRBV2; CDR3 protein: CASSEIKVIPRHTDTQYF; CDR3 DNA: TGTGCCAGCAGTGAAATTAAGGTGATCCCCAGACACACAGATACGCAGTATTTT